This TCR beta chain was sequenced for a study of blood T cell repertoires in COVID-19. For the study at large: COVID-19 samples from acute and convalescent phases originated in the United States, Italy and Spain. T cells, B-cell-depleted T cells, or PBMCs provided the cDNA or gDNA that served as material.

Original data processing: The assay estimated nucleated cells by amplifying reference gene primers. Libraries were prepared by immunoSEQ multiplex PCR; TCRdb keeps only in-frame clonotypes and omits some of them. That table is the source of V, J and clone size, and D and trimming were worked out from the DNA. The sample consists of over 250,000 clones, 85% of them appearing once. The clonotype originates from a man aged 50-59 years with active or convalescent COVID-19. Sequencing used peripheral blood.

The CDR3 spells CASSFRVGTRETQYF. The CDR3 coding sequence is TGTGCCAGCAGTTTCCGTGTAGGGACTAGGGAGACCCAGTACTTC. V usage is TRBV6-5 and J usage is TRBJ2-5; 8 nucleotides agree with TRBD2. This CDR3 is 15 amino acids long. J lost 5 bases, V lost 4 bases, and 9 bases had no gene match. Germline V gene lookup returns CDR1 MNHEY and CDR2 SVGAGI.